This T cell receptor beta chain was sequenced for a study of graft-versus-host responses after intestinal transplantation. The V end lost 0 bases, the J end lost 5 bases, and 11 bases lay between the germline ends. This CDR3 has 15 residues. The germline V gene encodes CDR1 MNHEY and CDR2 SVGAGI. The method was immunoSEQ multiplex PCR; TCRdb's version includes in-frame clones alone and lacks a portion of them. The data hold 9,500 to 15,000 clones, with about 93% observed a single time. The source is a human patient who received an intestinal transplant, so some T cells may come from the graft donor. The gene calls are TRBV6-5 and TRBJ1-5, with D tentatively TRBD1 (5 bases). The specimen comprised PBMCs, sampled roughly 110 days after intestinal transplant. CDR3 in DNA: TGTGCCAGCAGTTACTCTTGGCAGGGAGATCAGCCCCAGCATTTT. Its protein product is CASSYSWQGDQPQHF.